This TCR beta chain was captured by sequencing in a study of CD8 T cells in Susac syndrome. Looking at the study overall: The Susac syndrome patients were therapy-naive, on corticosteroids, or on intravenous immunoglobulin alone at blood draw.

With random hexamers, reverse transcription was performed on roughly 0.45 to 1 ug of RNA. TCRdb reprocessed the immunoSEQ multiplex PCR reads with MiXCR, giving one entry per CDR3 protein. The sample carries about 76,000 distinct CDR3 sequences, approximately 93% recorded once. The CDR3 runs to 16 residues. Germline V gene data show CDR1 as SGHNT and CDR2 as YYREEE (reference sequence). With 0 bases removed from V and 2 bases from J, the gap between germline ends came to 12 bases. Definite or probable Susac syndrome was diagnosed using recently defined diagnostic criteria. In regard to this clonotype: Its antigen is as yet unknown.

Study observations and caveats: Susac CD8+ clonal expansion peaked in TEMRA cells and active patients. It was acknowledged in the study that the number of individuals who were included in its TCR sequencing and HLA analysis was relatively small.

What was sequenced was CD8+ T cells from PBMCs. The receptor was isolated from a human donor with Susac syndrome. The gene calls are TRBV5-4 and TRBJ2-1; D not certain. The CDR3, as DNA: TGTGCCAGCAGCTTGGCCGGGCGGACCCCCTACAATGAGCAGTTCTTC. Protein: CASSLAGRTPYNEQFF.